This entry lists 3 T cell receptor beta chains sequenced from one sample in a study of shared clonotypes between healthy human individuals. Libraries were prepared by immunoSEQ multiplex PCR; TCRdb keeps only in-frame clonotypes and omits some of them. In the table there are approximately 440,000 clones, 75% to 80% of which are singletons. The sample consisted of PBMCs. The receptors come from a woman aged 40 to 50 in good health. Some clones in this sample may be carry-over from other donors' samples.

The rearrangement links TRBV7-2 to TRBJ1-2; tentative D call: TRBD1 (5 bases). The CDR3 contains 15 residues. V lost 3 bases, J lost 3 bases, and 14 bases lay in between. Germline CDR1 and CDR2: SGHTA and FQGNSA. The CDR3 reads CASSFDPGDDYGYTF. The CDR3 region has the DNA TGTGCCAGCAGCTTCGACCCGGGGGATGACTATGGCTACACCTTC.

This clone was observed a few times. A much larger clone lies a single base off, so this may be a read error. The V and J genes are TRBV11-2 and TRBJ1-1; the match to TRBD1 covers 7 bases. Germline CDR1 SGHAT, CDR2 FQNNGV. J gave up 7 bases and V 8 bases, and 7 bases lay outside the gene matches. This CDR3 contains 12 residues. The CDR3 coding sequence is TGTGCCAGCGGCCCCGACAGGGATGAAGCTTTCTTT. As protein: CASGPDRDEAFF.

The chain recombines TRBV29-1 with TRBJ2-5, with 7 bases aligning to TRBD2. The CDR3 totals 15 residues. Trimming cost V 6 bases and J 5 bases; bases outside gene matches: 15. Germline assignment: CDR1 SQVTM and CDR2 ANQGSEA. In DNA form, the CDR3 reads TGCAGCGTCCCTCTATGGGGGAGGGCCGGGGAGACCCAGTACTTC. It encodes CSVPLWGRAGETQYF.